The sequence of this TCR beta chain was determined in a study of beta chain features in type 1 diabetes. Turning to this clone: Its antigen is as yet unknown.

Investigators reverse transcribed all isolated RNA, so they sequenced expressed TCRB transcripts. Using immunoSEQ multiplex PCR, the repertoire was profiled, and TCRdb retains in-frame clones only, with some absent. The sample has over 200,000 clones; roughly a tenth are singletons. General study results and limits: Moderately but significantly shorter TCRB CDR3s were found in Type 1 diabetes patients in all four CD4+ subsets.

Trimming stripped 5 bases from V and 3 bases from J, with 17 bases between. CDR1 and CDR2 from the germline V gene are MGHRA and YSYEKL. The CDR3 is 16 amino acids. V gene TRBV4-1 combines with J gene TRBJ1-5; D is perhaps TRBD1 (5 bases). Sequencing was done on a sample of naive CD4+ T cells from blood. The receptor was isolated from a man aged 30-40 years with type 1 diabetes. The CDR3 region has the DNA TGCGCCAGCAGCGCCACGACAGTCGGCCCCAATCAGCCCCAGCATTTT. The encoded protein is CASSATTVGPNQPQHF.